This is a list of T cell receptor beta chains from one sample in a study of blood T cell repertoires in COVID-19. Assay: immunoSEQ multiplex PCR; the TCRdb copy retains only in-frame clones and omits some. This repertoire shows about 250,000 clones, just over 85% found once; its top ten account for more than 1.5%. The material sequenced was PBMCs or T cells enriched from blood (not recorded which). The receptors were sampled from a man in his forties or fifties who had recovered from COVID-19. CDR3s include the opening cysteine and the closing phenylalanine or tryptophan. The order of the fields is J gene, V gene, D gene, clone size, CDR3 DNA, CDR3 protein. D genes are given only for firm matches. Size values are once, few and many counts, or a class for expanded clones, and some rows have none.

J: TRBJ1-2
V: TRBV5-5
D: NA
size: NA
DNA: TGTGCCAGCAGTCCAGAACCAGGGGTTGACTATGGCTACACCTTC
CDR3: CASSPEPGVDYGYTF

J: TRBJ2-7
V: TRBV3-1/TRBV3-2
D: NA
size: NA
DNA: TGTGCCAGCAGCCCCCTGGGGCCCTACGAGCAGTACTTC
CDR3: CASSPLGPYEQYF

J: TRBJ2-7
V: TRBV10-3
D: NA
size: NA
DNA: TGTGCCATCAGTGACCAGACCCAGGGGCGGTCCTACGAGCAGTACTTC
CDR3: CAISDQTQGRSYEQYF

J: TRBJ2-7
V: TRBV13
D: TRBD2
size: few
DNA: TGTGCCAGCAGCCAAGGGACTAGCGGGGGGTACGAGCAGTACTTC
CDR3: CASSQGTSGGYEQYF

J: TRBJ2-7
V: TRBV3-1/TRBV3-2
D: NA
size: NA
DNA: TGTGCCAGCAGCCAAGATCGCGCTCCGGTGGCCTACGAGCAGTACTTC
CDR3: CASSQDRAPVAYEQYF

J: TRBJ1-1
V: TRBV7-2
D: NA
size: NA
DNA: TGTGCCAGCAGGAGACAGACCAACACTGAAGCTTTCTTT
CDR3: CASRRQTNTEAFF

J: TRBJ2-1
V: TRBV20-1
D: NA
size: once
DNA: TGCAGTGCCCCCCTTTTCTATGAGCAGTTCTTC
CDR3: CSAPLFYEQFF

J: TRBJ1-1
V: TRBV9
D: NA
size: NA
DNA: TGTGCCAGCAGCGTACGAGGGAACTTGGACACTGAAGCTTTCTTT
CDR3: CASSVRGNLDTEAFF

J: TRBJ2-3
V: TRBV15
D: NA
size: NA
DNA: TGTGCCACCAGCCCCCCTCGTGGAGGAGGGGCAGATACGCAGTATTTT
CDR3: CATSPPRGGGADTQYF

J: TRBJ2-7
V: TRBV7-2
D: TRBD2
size: NA
DNA: TGTGCCAGCAGCTTAGCAACTAGCGGGGGTTCCTGGGGCTACGAGCAGTACTTC
CDR3: CASSLATSGGSWGYEQYF

J: TRBJ1-6
V: TRBV19
D: NA
size: NA
DNA: TGTGCCAGTGGTGGCAGGGTGGTATCACCCCTCCACTTT
CDR3: CASGGRVVSPLHF

J: TRBJ2-2
V: TRBV6-5
D: NA
size: NA
DNA: TGTGCCAGCAGTTACTCACGGGTTGAGAACACCGGGGAGCTGTTTTTT
CDR3: CASSYSRVENTGELFF

J: TRBJ1-1
V: TRBV28
D: NA
size: NA
DNA: TGTGCCAGCAGTTTATACGGGACAGAAGCTTTCTTT
CDR3: CASSLYGTEAFF

J: TRBJ2-1
V: TRBV25-1
D: NA
size: NA
DNA: TGTGCCAGCAGTGAATTTAGAGGGCTCGGCGGTGAGCAGTTCTTC
CDR3: CASSEFRGLGGEQFF

J: TRBJ1-2
V: TRBV10-3
D: NA
size: NA
DNA: TGTGCCATCAGTGAGTTAGCCCAAAGTCCTTCAAACCTCTATGGCTACACCTTC
CDR3: CAISELAQSPSNLYGYTF

J: TRBJ1-1
V: TRBV11-2
D: NA
size: NA
DNA: TGTGCCAGCAGCTTCGGCAGACTTTACACTGAAGCTTTCTTT
CDR3: CASSFGRLYTEAFF

J: TRBJ1-6
V: TRBV28
D: TRBD1
size: NA
DNA: TGTGCCAGCAGTTTAAGTAGGGGGACAGACCCCCTCCACTTT
CDR3: CASSLSRGTDPLHF

J: TRBJ1-1
V: TRBV19
D: NA
size: once
DNA: TGTGCCAGTAGTATCTCTGGGGCAAACACTGAAGCTTTCTTT
CDR3: CASSISGANTEAFF

J: TRBJ1-5
V: TRBV5-5
D: NA
size: NA
DNA: TGTGCCAGCAGTCCAACCGCGGGGGGGCAGCCCCAGCATTTT
CDR3: CASSPTAGGQPQHF